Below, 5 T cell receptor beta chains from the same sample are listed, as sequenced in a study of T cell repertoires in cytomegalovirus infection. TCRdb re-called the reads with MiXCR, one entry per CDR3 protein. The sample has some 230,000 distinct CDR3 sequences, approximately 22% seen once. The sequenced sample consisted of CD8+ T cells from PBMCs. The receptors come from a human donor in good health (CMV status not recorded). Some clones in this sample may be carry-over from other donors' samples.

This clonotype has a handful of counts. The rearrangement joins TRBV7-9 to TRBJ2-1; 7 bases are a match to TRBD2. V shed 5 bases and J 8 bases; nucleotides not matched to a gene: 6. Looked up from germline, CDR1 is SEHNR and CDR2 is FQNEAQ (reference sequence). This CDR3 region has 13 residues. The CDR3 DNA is TGTGCCAGCAGCCCCCCGACTAGCCATGAGCAGTTCTTC. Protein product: CASSPPTSHEQFF.

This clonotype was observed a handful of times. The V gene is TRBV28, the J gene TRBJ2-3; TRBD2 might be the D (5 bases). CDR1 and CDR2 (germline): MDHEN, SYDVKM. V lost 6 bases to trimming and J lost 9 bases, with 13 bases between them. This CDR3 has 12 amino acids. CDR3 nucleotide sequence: TGTGCCAGCAGGGGGTGGAGCGGAACGCAGTATTTT. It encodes CASRGWSGTQYF.

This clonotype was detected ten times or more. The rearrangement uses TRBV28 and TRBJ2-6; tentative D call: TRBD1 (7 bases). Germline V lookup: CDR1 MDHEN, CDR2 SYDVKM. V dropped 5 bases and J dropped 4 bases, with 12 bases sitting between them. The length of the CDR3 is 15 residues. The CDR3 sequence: CASSRQGLGANVLTF. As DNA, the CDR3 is TGTGCCAGCAGTCGACAGGGACTGGGGGCCAACGTCCTGACTTTC.

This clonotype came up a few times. The CDR3 region has the DNA TGTGCCAGCACCATGGAGGGGGCAAGTGGCTACACCTTC. This sequence encodes CASTMEGASGYTF. This chain uses TRBV7-9 with TRBJ1-2; 7 positions match TRBD1. This CDR3 is built from 13 residues. Germline trimming cut 7 bases from V and 7 bases from J; bases unmatched to any gene: 9. The V gene's germline CDR1 is SEHNR and CDR2 FQNEAQ (reference sequence).

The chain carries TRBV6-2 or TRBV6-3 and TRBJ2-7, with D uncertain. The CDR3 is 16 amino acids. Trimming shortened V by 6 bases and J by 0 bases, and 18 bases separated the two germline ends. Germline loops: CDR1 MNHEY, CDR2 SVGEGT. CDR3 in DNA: TGTGCCAGCAGGGATCCCCTCGGGTCGCTCTCCTACGAGCAGTACTTC. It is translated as CASRDPLGSLSYEQYF.